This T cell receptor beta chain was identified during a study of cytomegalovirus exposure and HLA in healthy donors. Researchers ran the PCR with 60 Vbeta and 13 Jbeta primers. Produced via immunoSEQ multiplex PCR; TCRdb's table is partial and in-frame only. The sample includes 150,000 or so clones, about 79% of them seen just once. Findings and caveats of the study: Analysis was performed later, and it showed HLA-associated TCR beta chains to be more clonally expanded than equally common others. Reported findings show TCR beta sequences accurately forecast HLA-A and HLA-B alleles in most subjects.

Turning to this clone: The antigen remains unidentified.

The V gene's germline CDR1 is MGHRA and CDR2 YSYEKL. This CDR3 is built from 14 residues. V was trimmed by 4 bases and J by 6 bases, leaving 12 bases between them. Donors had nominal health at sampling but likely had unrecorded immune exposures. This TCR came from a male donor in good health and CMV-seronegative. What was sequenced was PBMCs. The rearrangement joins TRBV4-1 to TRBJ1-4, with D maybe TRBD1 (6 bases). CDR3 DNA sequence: TGCGCCAGCAGCCGAGGGGGAAGCGATGAAAAACTGTTTTTT. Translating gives CASSRGGSDEKLFF.